This T cell receptor (beta chain) is drawn from a study of shared clonotypes between healthy human individuals. Concerning this clone itself: Its specificity is unknown.

Study-wide results and caveats: In the sorted subsets, rarefaction showed sequencing was incomplete despite large depth. Some clonotypes were shared by all four sorted-subset donors, while others were not shared. The non-shared ones had lower generation probabilities than the shared ones. On the whole, naive subsets had larger estimated richness than memory subsets had.

200 to 250 ng DNA, about 30,000 T cell genomes, went into each sorted-subset replicate PCR. Generated by immunoSEQ multiplex PCR, the TCRdb table keeps only in-frame clones and is missing some. The sample lists around 1,000,000 clones; approximately 80% were seen once. CDR1 and CDR2 (germline): MDHEN, SYDVKM. With 7 bases clipped from V and 4 bases from J, the junction kept 7 bases outside the gene matches. There are 15 residues in the CDR3. The receptor comes from a man aged 18 to 30 in good health. Some clones in this sample may be carry-over from other donors' samples. The sequencing input was memory CD4+ T cells from PBMCs. The subset is: CD45RA-negative fraction. J is TRBJ2-2 and V is TRBV28, with 9 bases lining up with TRBD1. The CDR3 is CASITGTGFTGELFF. The CDR3 DNA sequence: TGTGCCAGCATCACCGGGACAGGGTTCACCGGGGAGCTGTTTTTT.